Listed below are T cell receptor beta chains from one sample, sequenced in a study of blood T cells in healthy people across ages. TCRdb analysed the 5' RACE reads with MiXCR anew, one entry per CDR3 protein. The table lists more than 650,000 distinct CDR3 sequences, around half of them singletons. What was sequenced was blood. All receptors derive from an older man in good health. The CDR3 runs from the conserved cysteine through the conserved F or W. D genes are given only for firm matches. Clone size, where shown, is once, few, many, or a class for clones that have expanded.

.,.,TRBV20-1,TRBJ2-7,TGCAGTGCTAGAAACGGGGTCTCCTACGAGCAGTACTTC,CSARNGVSYEQYF
TRBD2,.,TRBV9,TRBJ2-2,TGTGCCAGCAGCGCCGTATCGGGGGGAGAGGCACACACCGGGGAGCTGTTTTTT,CASSAVSGGEAHTGELFF
TRBD2,.,TRBV7-2,TRBJ2-6,TGTGCCAGCAGCCTCCTAGCGGGAGGGCCGGAAGGGGCCAACGTCCTGACTTTC,CASSLLAGGPEGANVLTF
.,.,TRBV20-1,TRBJ2-5,TGCAGTGCTAGAGAGAGCAGAAAAGAGACCCAGTACTTC,CSARESRKETQYF
TRBD2,.,TRBV9,TRBJ2-3,TGTGCCAGCAGCCCCATGGGACTAGCGGGAGTGGATACGCAGTATTTT,CASSPMGLAGVDTQYF
.,.,TRBV28,TRBJ2-7,TGTGCCAGCACCGCGACTAACTACTACGAGCAGTACTTC,CASTATNYYEQYF
.,.,TRBV12-3/TRBV12-4,TRBJ1-2,TGTGCCAGCAGCGGTCAGGAGAGCAGCTATGGCTACACCTTC,CASSGQESSYGYTF
.,few,TRBV2,TRBJ1-6,TGTGCCAGCGGGGGGGGCTCCTGGAATTCACCCCTCCACTTT,CASGGGSWNSPLHF
.,.,TRBV20-1,TRBJ2-2,TGCAGTTCATACGACAGGTTGGGCACCGGGGAGCTGTTTTTT,CSSYDRLGTGELFF
.,few,TRBV21-1,TRBJ1-4,TGTGCCAGCAGCAAAGCATCGGGCGCGGTTTATATTGAAAAACTGTTTTTT,CASSKASGAVYIEKLFF
.,.,TRBV5-6,TRBJ2-7,TGTGCCAGCAGTGACAGCGGAGTAGCGTCCTACAATGAGCAGTACTTC,CASSDSGVASYNEQYF
.,once,TRBV6-4,TRBJ2-1,TGTGCCAGCAGTGATAGAGTTGGGGGCAATGAGCAGTTCTTC,CASSDRVGGNEQFF
TRBD2,.,TRBV15,TRBJ2-5,TGTGCCACCAGCAGAGTTCTCCCCGGGACTAGCGGAAAAAGTACGGGAGAGACCCAGTACTTC,CATSRVLPGTSGKSTGETQYF
.,.,TRBV7-3,TRBJ2-3,TGTGCCAGCAGTGATACTAGCACAGATACGCAGTATTTT,CASSDTSTDTQYF
TRBD1,few,TRBV20-1,TRBJ2-5,TGCAGCCCTCCAATGACTGAAACAGGGGCCCAGTACTTC,CSPPMTETGAQYF
TRBD2,.,TRBV4-2,TRBJ2-2,TGTGCCAGCAGCCAAGTCCCCCGGGAGGACCCCGGGGAGCTGTTTTTT,CASSQVPREDPGELFF
TRBD2,.,TRBV7-8,TRBJ2-1,TGTGCCAGCAGCTTTAATAGGGCGGGAGCATTGCCCTACAATGAGCAGTTCTTC,CASSFNRAGALPYNEQFF
TRBD2,.,TRBV5-1,TRBJ2-1,TGCGCCAGCAGCTCCGGGGGAAGCGGGGTTTCCTACAATGAGCAGTTCTTC,CASSSGGSGVSYNEQFF
.,.,TRBV6-1,TRBJ2-6,TGTGCCAGCGGCCACTCTGGGGCCAACGTCCTGACTTTC,CASGHSGANVLTF
.,few,TRBV29-1,TRBJ1-1,TGCAGCGTTGACGGGGGAGGGGCGAACACTGAAGCTTTCTTT,CSVDGGGANTEAFF
.,.,TRBV6-5,TRBJ2-7,TGTGCCAGCAGTTACGAGTCCAGCGGGCTCGACGAGCAGTACTTC,CASSYESSGLDEQYF
.,.,TRBV20-1,TRBJ2-1,TGCAGTGCTCCCCGAGGGGGAAAACGGTTCAATGAGCAGTTCTTC,CSAPRGGKRFNEQFF
TRBD1,few,TRBV7-3,TRBJ2-3,TGTGCCTCGGGGCAGGGGGATGGAGATACGCAGTATTTT,CASGQGDGDTQYF
.,few,TRBV9,TRBJ1-2,TGTGCCAGCACCCAAGGAGGGGCCGATGGCTACACCTTC,CASTQGGADGYTF
.,.,TRBV7-9,TRBJ1-1,TGTGCCAGCAGCCCACTGGGAGGGGGCACTGAAGCTTTCTTT,CASSPLGGGTEAFF
.,.,TRBV2,TRBJ2-2,TGTGCCAGCAGTCCTATAGTGACAGGATACTCCGGGGAGCTGTTTTTT,CASSPIVTGYSGELFF
TRBD2,few,TRBV6-2/TRBV6-3,TRBJ2-3,TGTGCCAGCAAGGGACTAGCGGACAGATACGCGTATTTT,CASKGLADRYAYF
.,.,TRBV28,TRBJ1-2,TGTGCCAGCAGGACTCTTCTCTTGTACACCTTC,CASRTLLLYTF
TRBD1,.,TRBV20-1,TRBJ1-4,TGCAGTGCTAGAGGAGGACAGGGAGACGAAAAACTGTTTTTT,CSARGGQGDEKLFF
TRBD1,.,TRBV28,TRBJ2-6,TGTGCCAGCAGTTTATACTACGGGACAGGTCTCTCTGGGGCCAACGTTCTGACTTTC,CASSLYYGTGLSGANVLTF
TRBD2,.,TRBV25-1,TRBJ2-3,TGTGCCAGCAGCGGACTAGGCTTCACAGATACGCAGTATTTT,CASSGLGFTDTQYF
TRBD2,.,TRBV5-1,TRBJ2-5,TGCGCCAGCGGAACAAGCGGGGACCGTACAGAGACCCAGTACTTC,CASGTSGDRTETQYF
TRBD2,.,TRBV28,TRBJ2-7,TGTGCCAGCAGAGCTGGGGGGACTAGGGGGAACGAGCAGTACTTC,CASRAGGTRGNEQYF
.,few,TRBV7-2,TRBJ2-3,TGTGCCAGCAGCCCGACACTTTCGGGTGGTACGCAGTATTTT,CASSPTLSGGTQYF
TRBD1,few,TRBV2,TRBJ1-1,TGTGCCAGCAGTGACAGGACAGGTATCACTGAAGCTTTCTTT,CASSDRTGITEAFF
.,.,TRBV6-5,TRBJ2-1,TGTGCCAGCAAAAGACGGTCGTACAATGAGCAGTTCTTC,CASKRRSYNEQFF
TRBD2,many,TRBV29-1,TRBJ2-1,TGCAGCGTTGAAGATGGGCTAGCGGGATGGGGTGAGCAGTTCTTC,CSVEDGLAGWGEQFF
.,.,TRBV15,TRBJ2-7,TGTGCCACCAGCAGATATTCTGGCGAGCAGTACTTC,CATSRYSGEQYF
.,.,TRBV6-1,TRBJ2-7,TGTGCCAGGGGAAGGGACGGAACCTACGAGCAGTACTTC,CARGRDGTYEQYF
.,few,TRBV7-9,TRBJ2-7,TGTGCCAGCAGCATTAACTACGAGCAGTACTTC,CASSINYEQYF
TRBD1,.,TRBV11-3,TRBJ2-5,TGTGCCAGCAGCTTAGGACCCGGGACAGGCACTCGGGAGACCCAGTACTTC,CASSLGPGTGTRETQYF
TRBD2,few,TRBV29-1,TRBJ2-7,TGCAGCGTTGAAGATACCGCTAGCGGAACGTACGAGCAGTACTTC,CSVEDTASGTYEQYF
.,.,TRBV20-1,TRBJ2-4,TGCAGTGCTAGGGGGGGCACCGCCAAAAACATTCAGTACTTC,CSARGGTAKNIQYF
.,.,TRBV6-6,TRBJ1-2,TGTGCCAGCGGTTCTGGGCGAAACTATGGCTACACCTTC,CASGSGRNYGYTF
.,many,TRBV7-2,TRBJ2-7,TGTGCCAGCAGCCCCCCCAACTACGAGCAGTACTTC,CASSPPNYEQYF
.,.,TRBV5-1,TRBJ1-6,TGCGCCAGCAGCCCTGGAACGGTACAGCTCACTAATTCACCCCTCCACTTT,CASSPGTVQLTNSPLHF
.,.,TRBV25-1,TRBJ1-6,TGTGCCACCGGGAAAACAGGGATCAATTCACCCCTCCACTTT,CATGKTGINSPLHF
.,.,TRBV5-1,TRBJ1-5,TGCGCCAGCAGCTTGGCGGGGTTAGATCAGCCCCAGCATTTT,CASSLAGLDQPQHF
.,.,TRBV6-5,TRBJ2-7,TGTGCCAGCAGTTACGCTCCGGTGACCTACGAGCAGTACTTC,CASSYAPVTYEQYF
.,few,TRBV12-3/TRBV12-4,TRBJ1-4,TGTGCCAGCAGTTTAACGGGGCCCCAGGATAAACTGTTTTTT,CASSLTGPQDKLFF
.,.,TRBV7-2,TRBJ2-3,TGTGCCAGCAGCTTACAATTGGGGGATACGCAGTATTTT,CASSLQLGDTQYF
TRBD1,.,TRBV29-1,TRBJ2-7,TGCAGCGCCCAAACCGGGACAGCCTCCGAGCAGTACTTC,CSAQTGTASEQYF
TRBD2,once,TRBV7-2,TRBJ2-5,TGTGCCAGCAGCTCCTCCCGACTAGCGGGAGTTCTAGAGACCCAGTACTTC,CASSSSRLAGVLETQYF
.,.,TRBV20-1,TRBJ2-7,TGCAGTGCTAGCCCCCTGGGGAAGTCTTACGAGCAGTACTTC,CSASPLGKSYEQYF
TRBD2,.,TRBV12-3/TRBV12-4,TRBJ2-7,TGTGCCAGCAGTGGGACTAGCGGGAGAAACGAGCAGTACTTC,CASSGTSGRNEQYF